This TCR beta chain was sequenced for a study of blood T cell repertoires in COVID-19. Some clones are missing from TCRdb's copy, which holds only in-frame ones; the method was immunoSEQ multiplex PCR. This sample has some 170,000 clones; about 75% occur once, and the top ten carry about 9%. Sequencing was performed on peripheral blood. This receptor was taken from a woman between 50 and 59 years old with active or convalescent COVID-19.

CDR3 bases: TGTGCCAGCTCACCGGGGCAGGTTGATTCACCCCTCCACTTT. It yields the protein CASSPGQVDSPLHF. The chain employs TRBV18 and TRBJ1-6; a possible D gene is TRBD1 (5 bases). V was trimmed by 3 bases and J by 8 bases, leaving 11 bases between them. Germline CDR1 and CDR2: KGHSH and LQKENI. This CDR3 contains 14 residues. Together with reference TRBV18 and TRBJ1-6, the CDR3 gives the full variable domain: NAGVMQNPRHLVRRRGQEARLRCSPMKGHSHVYWYRQLPEEGLKFMVYLQKENIIDESGMPKERFSAEFPKEGPSILRIQQVVRGDSAAYFCASSPGQVDSPLHFGNGTRLTVT.